The 4 T cell receptor beta chains below all came from one sample that was sequenced in a study of blood T cells in healthy people across ages. For the second PCR, which ran for about 7 to 11 cycles, a sample-barcoded 5' primer and a J-beta primer mix were used. TCRdb fed the 5' RACE reads into MiXCR, producing one record per CDR3 protein. The data contain 800,000 to 1,300,000 distinct CDR3 sequences, 25% of them singletons. This sample also belongs to another study, concerning T cells of mothers and their children.

The sample taken for sequencing was blood. These receptors all come from a girl aged 2-15 years in good health.

The rearrangement uses TRBV29-1 and TRBJ2-1; tentatively, D is TRBD2 (5 bases). The CDR3 extends over 13 amino acids. Germline V CDR1 and CDR2: SQVTM, ANQGSEA. The V gene lost 5 bases and the J gene lost 6 bases, with 14 bases spanning the gap. CDR3 region: CSVRELRPNEQFF. The DNA of the CDR3 is TGCAGCGTTAGGGAGCTAAGACCCAATGAGCAGTTCTTC.

The table lists this clonotype with a few counts. This chain connects TRBV10-3 to TRBJ2-1, with D perhaps TRBD2 (6 bases). Trimming cost V 8 bases and J 4 bases, with 12 bases left between them. Germline V gene lookup returns CDR1 ENHRY and CDR2 SYGVKD. CDR3 length equals 13 residues. The CDR3 reads CAIRDSGYNEQFF. The CDR3 DNA is TGTGCCATCCGAGATAGCGGTTACAATGAGCAGTTCTTC.

The rearrangement links TRBV24-1 to TRBJ2-3; D is ambiguous. This CDR3 contains 16 residues. Trimming removed 12 bases at V and 0 bases at J, with 21 bases between. Germline values: CDR1 KGHDR, CDR2 SFDVKD. CDR3 protein: CAASLGGPQSTDTQYF. DNA of the CDR3: TGTGCCGCGAGCCTCGGTGGCCCGCAGAGCACAGATACGCAGTATTTT.

This clonotype was counted only a few times. The rearrangement uses TRBV6-5 and TRBJ2-1; TRBD2 agrees at 8 bases. Unmatched junction bases numbered 5, after V lost 6 bases and J lost 13 bases. The CDR3 is 11 residues long. The V gene's germline CDR1 is MNHEY and CDR2 SVGAGI. The CDR3 here is CASSLAGIQFF. CDR3 in DNA: TGTGCCAGCAGCTTAGCGGGGATTCAGTTCTTC.